The 17 T cell receptor beta chains below all came from one sample that was sequenced in a study of T cell changes during pregnancy in multiple sclerosis. Assay used: immunoSEQ multiplex PCR; TCRdb lists only in-frame clones, some missing. The sample contains about 68,000 clones, 91% of which appear only once. Sequenced here: peripheral blood, sampled in the second trimester of pregnancy. The receptor source for this set is a female donor with multiple sclerosis, enrolled in a pregnancy study.

The J gene is TRBJ2-3, the V gene TRBV7-6; TRBD2 aligns across 7 bases. J gave up 0 bases and V 3 bases, and 6 bases lay outside the gene matches. CDR1 is SGHVS, CDR2 FNYEAQ, per germline. CDR3 length: 16 amino acids. CDR3 sequence reads: CASSLGGGSSTDTQYF. The CDR3 nucleotides are TGTGCCAGCAGCTTGGGCGGCGGGAGTAGCACAGATACGCAGTATTTT.

The genes are TRBV5-5 and TRBJ1-4; the match to TRBD1 covers 11 bases. Per the germline V gene, CDR1 is SGHKS and CDR2 is YYEKEE (reference sequence). V shed 3 bases and J 8 bases; nucleotides not matched to a gene: 6. This CDR3 has 15 residues. In DNA, the CDR3 is TGTGCCAGCAGCTCCACGGACAGGGGGCGCGAAAAACTGTTTTTT. Translating it yields CASSSTDRGREKLFF.

The chain couples TRBV5-6 to TRBJ2-5; 10 bases are a match to TRBD1. Per the germline V gene, CDR1 is SGHDT and CDR2 is YYEEEE. CDR3 length: 14 amino acids. V dropped 3 bases and J dropped 5; count of bases not matched to a gene: 4. In nucleotides, the CDR3 is TGTGCCAGCAGCTGGGGGACAGGGGACGAGACCCAGTACTTC. Protein sequence: CASSWGTGDETQYF.

This clone was found once. The genes are TRBV7-2 and TRBJ2-1; no firm D call. Trimming removed 1 base at V and 4 bases at J, with 20 bases between. CDR3 length equals 18 residues. CDR1 SGHTA and CDR2 FQGNSA come from the germline V gene. CDR3 residues: CASSLDRSRLPRYNEQFF. CDR3 DNA sequence: TGTGCCAGCAGCTTAGACCGGAGCCGTCTACCAAGATACAATGAGCAGTTCTTC.

The chain uses TRBV25-1 and TRBJ2-3, with 14 bases aligning to TRBD2. V shed 2 bases, J shed 4 bases, and the junction held 8 bases outside the gene matches. Germline V gene lookup returns CDR1 MGHDK and CDR2 SYGVNS. The CDR3 is 18 residues long. The CDR3 DNA is TGTGCCAGCAGTGAAAGACTAGCGGGGGGGCAGACGCCAGATACGCAGTATTTT. Protein sequence: CASSERLAGGQTPDTQYF.

The rearrangement links TRBV9 to TRBJ2-2, with 8 bases matching TRBD1. This CDR3 spans 15 amino acids. V lost 0 bases to trimming and J lost 5 bases; unmatched junction nucleotides: 3. Germline CDR1 SGDLS, CDR2 YYNGEE. The CDR3 DNA follows: TGTGCCAGCAGCGTAGGGCAGGGGGCGACCGGGGAGCTGTTTTTT. The encoded protein is CASSVGQGATGELFF.

The chain combines TRBV18 with TRBJ2-5; D might be TRBD1 (6 bases). Germline V lookup: CDR1 KGHSH, CDR2 LQKENI. The CDR3 contains 13 residues. V gave up 5 bases and J gave up 4 bases, with 11 bases separating them. This CDR3 is CASSSTGIETQYF. The CDR3 nucleotides read TGTGCCAGCTCATCGACAGGCATAGAGACCCAGTACTTC.

The chain uses TRBV7-3 and TRBJ2-3; D unclear. Per the germline V gene, CDR1 is SGHTA and CDR2 is FQGTGA. The CDR3 is 15 residues long. V shed 1 base and J shed 0 bases, with 8 bases lying between them. The CDR3 region is CASSLIGLSTDTQYF. CDR3 nucleotide sequence: TGTGCCAGCAGCTTAATTGGGCTTAGCACAGATACGCAGTATTTT.

V gene TRBV30 combines with J gene TRBJ1-2; 7 nucleotides match TRBD1. V lost 2 bases and J lost 0; bases outside the gene matches: 6. The V gene's germline CDR1 is GTSNPN and CDR2 SVGIG (reference sequence). This CDR3 has 15 residues. Here the CDR3 DNA reads TGTGCCTGGAGTCTTACAGGGGAGGCTAACTATGGCTACACCTTC. It yields the protein CAWSLTGEANYGYTF.

The genes are TRBV7-9 and TRBJ1-3; 10 nucleotides match TRBD1. This CDR3 contains 19 residues. Losses at the gene ends were 3 bases for V and 0 bases for J; bases not matched to a gene: 11. Germline CDR1 SEHNR, CDR2 FQNEAQ (reference sequence). This CDR3 reads CASSFKPGQGSISGNTIYF. The CDR3 bases are TGTGCCAGCAGCTTCAAACCGGGACAGGGGTCGATCTCTGGAAACACCATATATTTT.

The J gene is TRBJ1-6, the V gene TRBV7-2; tentatively, D is TRBD1 (5 bases). In germline, CDR1 is SGHTA, CDR2 FQGNSA. V was cut by 1 base and J by 9 bases, with 13 bases left in between. This CDR3 is built from 15 residues. The CDR3 sequence: CASSLVQIGGSPLHF. The CDR3, as DNA: TGTGCCAGCAGCTTAGTTCAAATCGGGGGTTCACCCCTCCACTTT.

This rearrangement joins TRBV5-1 to TRBJ1-4, with 7 bases fitting TRBD1. The trim removed 0 bases at V and 1 base at J, leaving 12 bases unmatched. Germline V gene sequence: CDR1 SGHRS, CDR2 YFSETQ. The CDR3 contains 19 residues. The CDR3 protein is CASSLDRRGLFITNEKLFF. The CDR3 nucleotides read TGCGCCAGCAGCTTGGATCGAAGGGGGCTGTTTATAACTAATGAAAAACTGTTTTTT.

The chain employs TRBV18 and TRBJ2-7; tentatively, D is TRBD2 (6 bases). Germline V gives CDR1 KGHSH, CDR2 LQKENI. The V gene lost 3 bases and the J gene lost 4 bases, with 10 bases spanning the gap. The CDR3 sequence is 13 residues long. DNA of the CDR3: TGTGCCAGCTCACCTCGGACTACTTACGAGCAGTACTTC. The encoded protein is CASSPRTTYEQYF.

The CDR3 nucleotides are TGTGCCAGCAGCTTATTTTCCCCCGGGACAGGGTTAGCAGATACGCAGTATTTT. Translation gives CASSLFSPGTGLADTQYF. The V and J genes are TRBV7-2 and TRBJ2-3; TRBD1 matches 9 bases. The germline gives CDR1 SGHTA, CDR2 FQGNSA. The CDR3 sequence is 18 residues long. Germline trimming cut 2 bases from V and 4 bases from J; bases unmatched to any gene: 13.

The chain carries TRBV19 and TRBJ1-2; 9 bases are a match to TRBD1. Trimming at V came to 5 bases and at J to 4 bases, leaving 5 bases not matched to a gene. Germline-derived CDR1 and CDR2 are LNHDA and SQIVND (reference sequence). This CDR3 is 14 amino acids long. DNA of the CDR3: TGTGCCAGTAGTGCACAGGGGGCGGTCTATGGCTACACCTTC. This codes for CASSAQGAVYGYTF.

The genes are TRBV4-3 and TRBJ1-4, with no clear D. This CDR3 spans 13 amino acids. Deletions cut 1 base from V and 8 bases from J, with 8 bases between. Germline CDR1 reads LGHNA; CDR2 reads YSLEER. As DNA, the CDR3 is TGCGCCAGCAGCCAAGCTACGGGAGAAAAACTGTTTTTT. Residues: CASSQATGEKLFF.

The chain employs TRBV7-3 and TRBJ1-1, with D unresolved. Trimming took off 5 bases at V and 4 bases at J, with 17 bases between the two ends. CDR3 size: 15 residues. Germline lookup yields CDR1 SGHTA and CDR2 FQGTGA. CDR3 in DNA: TGTGCCAGCAGCGGAGGCGGGTTGGGGAGCACTGAAGCTTTCTTT. Translating gives CASSGGGLGSTEAFF. Full variable domain (remainder filled in from reference TRBV7-3 and TRBJ1-1): GAGVSQTPSNKVTEKGKYVELRCDPISGHTALYWYRQSLGQGPEFLIYFQGTGAADDSGLPNDRFFAVRPEGSVSTLKIQRTERGDSAVYLCASSGGGLGSTEAFFGQGTRLTVV.